Listed below are T cell receptor beta chains from one sample, sequenced in a study of shared clonotypes between healthy human individuals. Assay: immunoSEQ multiplex PCR; the TCRdb copy retains only in-frame clones and omits some. The table lists 400,000 to 500,000 clones, less than 80% of them singletons. The material sequenced was PBMCs. The receptors derive from a middle-aged woman in good health. Some clones in this sample may be carry-over from other donors' samples. CDR3s leave out the opening cysteine and the closing phenylalanine or tryptophan. The order of the fields is CDR3 protein, V gene, J gene.

CDR3: AWSRGQMNTEAF
V: TRBV30
J: TRBJ1-1

CDR3: ASSSASNQPQH
V: TRBV28
J: TRBJ1-5

CDR3: ASSSDRLGYEQY
V: TRBV2
J: TRBJ2-7

CDR3: ASSFGGGVAQY
V: TRBV14
J: TRBJ2-7

CDR3: ASSSYVRGGDYGYT
V: TRBV5-4
J: TRBJ1-2

CDR3: ASSYGTGAYEQY
V: TRBV6-5
J: TRBJ2-7

CDR3: AISESISGPGEKLF
V: TRBV10-3
J: TRBJ1-4

CDR3: AISESGINEKLF
V: TRBV10-3
J: TRBJ1-4

CDR3: ASSLELAGGGSSTDTQY
V: TRBV7-3
J: TRBJ2-3

CDR3: ASSQVGGYEQY
V: TRBV4-1
J: TRBJ2-7

CDR3: ASSSRTITGPY
V: TRBV6-5
J: TRBJ2-5

CDR3: ASSQDGGPAGYTQY
V: TRBV4-1
J: TRBJ2-3

CDR3: ASAGGFEKLF
V: TRBV6-5
J: TRBJ1-4

CDR3: ASRQGFNYGYT
V: TRBV28
J: TRBJ1-2

CDR3: ASQSIDSPLH
V: TRBV18
J: TRBJ1-6

CDR3: AWSVGLGHTEAF
V: TRBV30
J: TRBJ1-1

CDR3: ASSLGQGGTGELF
V: TRBV9
J: TRBJ2-2

CDR3: AWSVLGAQANEQF
V: TRBV30
J: TRBJ2-1

CDR3: ATQQGPSSYNEQF
V: TRBV6-1
J: TRBJ2-1

CDR3: ASSLRGTYNEQF
V: TRBV4-3
J: TRBJ2-1